Here is one T cell receptor (beta chain) with its context. TCRdb keeps only in-frame clones here, not all; method: immunoSEQ multiplex PCR. This sample has around 300,000 clones; 70% to 90% occur once, and the top ten carry roughly 2%. This sample is drawn from a study of blood T cell repertoires in COVID-19. Study-level information: Donors in the United States, Italy and Spain gave samples during acute or convalescent COVID-19. PBMCs, B-cell-depleted T cells, or T cells provided the cDNA or gDNA that made up the material.

Germline V gives CDR1 SGHRS, CDR2 YFSETQ. The CDR3 sequence is 13 residues long. Trimming took 1 base from V and 3 from J, leaving 8 bases between them. Sequenced input: PBMCs or T cells enriched from blood (not recorded which). The source of this sequence is an older woman in a cohort exposed to, infected with or recovered from COVID-19 (not recorded which). The chain has TRBV5-1 and TRBJ2-7, with D tentatively TRBD1 (6 bases). CDR3 residues: CASSLRGFYEQYF. CDR3 bases: TGCGCCAGCAGCTTGAGGGGGTTCTACGAGCAGTACTTC.